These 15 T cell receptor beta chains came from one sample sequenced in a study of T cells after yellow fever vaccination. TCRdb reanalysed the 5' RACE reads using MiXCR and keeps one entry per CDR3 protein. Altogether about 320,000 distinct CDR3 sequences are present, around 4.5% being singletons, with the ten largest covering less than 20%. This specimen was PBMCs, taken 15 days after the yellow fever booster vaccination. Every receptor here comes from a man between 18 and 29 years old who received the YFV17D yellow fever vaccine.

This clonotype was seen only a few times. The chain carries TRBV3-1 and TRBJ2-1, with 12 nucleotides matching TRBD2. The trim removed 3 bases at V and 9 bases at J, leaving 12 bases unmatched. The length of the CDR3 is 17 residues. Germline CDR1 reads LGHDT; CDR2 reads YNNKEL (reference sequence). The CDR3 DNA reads TGTGCCAGCAGCCATGATTTAACTAGCGGGAGGCCTACTGAGCAGTTCTTC. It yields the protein CASSHDLTSGRPTEQFF.

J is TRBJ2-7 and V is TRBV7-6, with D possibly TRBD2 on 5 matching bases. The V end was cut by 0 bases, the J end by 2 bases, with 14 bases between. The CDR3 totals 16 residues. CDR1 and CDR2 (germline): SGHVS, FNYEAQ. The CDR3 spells CASSLAYGREAYEQYF. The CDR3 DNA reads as TGTGCCAGCAGCTTAGCGTATGGGAGAGAGGCCTACGAGCAGTACTTC. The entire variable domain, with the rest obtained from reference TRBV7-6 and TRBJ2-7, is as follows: GAGVSQSPRYKVTKRGQDVALRCDPISGHVSLYWYRQALGQGPEFLTYFNYEAQQDKSGLPNDRFSAERPEGSISTLTIQRTEQRDSAMYRCASSLAYGREAYEQYFGPGTRLTVT.

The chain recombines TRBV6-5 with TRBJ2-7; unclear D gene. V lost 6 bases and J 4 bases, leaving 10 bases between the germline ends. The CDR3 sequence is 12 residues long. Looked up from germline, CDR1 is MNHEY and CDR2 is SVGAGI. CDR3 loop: CASSTTPYEQYF. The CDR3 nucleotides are TGTGCCAGCAGCACGACCCCTTACGAGCAGTACTTC.

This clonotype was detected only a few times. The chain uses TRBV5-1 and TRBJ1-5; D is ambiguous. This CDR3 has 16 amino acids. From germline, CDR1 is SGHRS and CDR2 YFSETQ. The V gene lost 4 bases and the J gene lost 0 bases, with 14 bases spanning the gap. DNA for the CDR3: TGCGCCAGCAGCACGAGGTTTCTATATAGCAATCAGCCCCAGCATTTT. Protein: CASSTRFLYSNQPQHF.

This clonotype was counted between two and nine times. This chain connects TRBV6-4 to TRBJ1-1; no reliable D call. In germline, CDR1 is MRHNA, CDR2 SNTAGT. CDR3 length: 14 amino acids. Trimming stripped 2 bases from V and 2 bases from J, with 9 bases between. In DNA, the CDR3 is TGTGCCAGCAGTGACGACGTCCGAAACACTGAAGCTTTCTTT. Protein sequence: CASSDDVRNTEAFF.

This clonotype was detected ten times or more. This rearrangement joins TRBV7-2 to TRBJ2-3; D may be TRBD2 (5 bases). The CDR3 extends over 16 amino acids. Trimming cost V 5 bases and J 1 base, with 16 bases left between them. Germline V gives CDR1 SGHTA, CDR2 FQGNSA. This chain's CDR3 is CASSPPGIRGTDTQYF. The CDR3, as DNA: TGTGCCAGCAGCCCTCCGGGAATACGCGGCACAGATACGCAGTATTTT.

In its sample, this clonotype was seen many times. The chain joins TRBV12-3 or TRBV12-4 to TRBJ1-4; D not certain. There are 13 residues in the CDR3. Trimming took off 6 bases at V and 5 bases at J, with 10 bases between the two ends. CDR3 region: CASSRRRNEKLFF. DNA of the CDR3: TGTGCCAGCAGCCGACGGAGAAATGAAAAACTGTTTTTT.

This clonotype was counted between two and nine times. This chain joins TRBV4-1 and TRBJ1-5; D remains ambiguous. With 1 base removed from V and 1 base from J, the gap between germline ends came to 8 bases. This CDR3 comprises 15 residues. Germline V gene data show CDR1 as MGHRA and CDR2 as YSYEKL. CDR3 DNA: TGCGCCAGCAGCCAAGGAACGGGGAGCAATCAGCCCCAGCATTTT. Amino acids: CASSQGTGSNQPQHF.

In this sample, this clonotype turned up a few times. CDR3 residues: CASSYLAGGQDTQYF. The DNA of the CDR3 is TGCGCCAGCAGCTACCTAGCGGGGGGACAAGATACGCAGTATTTT. The chain links TRBV5-1 to TRBJ2-3, with 11 positions matching TRBD2. The CDR3 length is 15 residues. The germline CDR1 and CDR2 sequences are SGHRS and YFSETQ. V gave up 3 bases and J gave up 5 bases; unmatched junction bases: 5.

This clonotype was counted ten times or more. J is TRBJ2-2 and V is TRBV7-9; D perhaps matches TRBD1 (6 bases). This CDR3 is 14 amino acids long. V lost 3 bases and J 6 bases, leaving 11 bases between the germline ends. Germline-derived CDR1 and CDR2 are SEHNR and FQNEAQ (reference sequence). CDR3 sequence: CASSLRGSSGELFF. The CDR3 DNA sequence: TGTGCCAGCAGCTTGAGGGGGTCGTCCGGGGAGCTGTTTTTT.

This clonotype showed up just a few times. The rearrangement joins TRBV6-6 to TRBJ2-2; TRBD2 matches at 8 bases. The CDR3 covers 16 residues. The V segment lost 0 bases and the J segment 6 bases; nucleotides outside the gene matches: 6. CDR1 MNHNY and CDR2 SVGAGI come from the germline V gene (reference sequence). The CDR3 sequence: CASSYSKTGGPGELFF. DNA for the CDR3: TGTGCCAGCAGTTACTCGAAGACGGGGGGGCCCGGGGAGCTGTTTTTT.

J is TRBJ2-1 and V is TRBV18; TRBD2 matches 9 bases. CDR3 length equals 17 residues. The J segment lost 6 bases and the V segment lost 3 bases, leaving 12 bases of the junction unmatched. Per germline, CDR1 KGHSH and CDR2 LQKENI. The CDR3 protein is CASSPGIAGDSSNEQFF. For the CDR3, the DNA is TGTGCCAGCTCACCCGGGATAGCGGGGGACTCAAGCAATGAGCAGTTCTTC.

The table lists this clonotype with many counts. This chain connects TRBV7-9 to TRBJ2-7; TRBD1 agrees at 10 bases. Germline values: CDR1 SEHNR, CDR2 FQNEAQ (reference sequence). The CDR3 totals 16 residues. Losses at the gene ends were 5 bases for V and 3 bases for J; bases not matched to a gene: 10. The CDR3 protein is CASSPRDRGGHYEQYF. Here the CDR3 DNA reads TGTGCCAGCAGCCCCCGGGACAGGGGCGGACACTACGAGCAGTACTTC.

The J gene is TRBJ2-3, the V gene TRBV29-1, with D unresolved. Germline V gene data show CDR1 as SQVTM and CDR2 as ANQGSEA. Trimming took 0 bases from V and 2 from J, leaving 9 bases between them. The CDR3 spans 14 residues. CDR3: CSVEEVQATDTQYF. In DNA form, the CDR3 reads TGCAGCGTTGAAGAAGTGCAGGCCACAGATACGCAGTATTTT.

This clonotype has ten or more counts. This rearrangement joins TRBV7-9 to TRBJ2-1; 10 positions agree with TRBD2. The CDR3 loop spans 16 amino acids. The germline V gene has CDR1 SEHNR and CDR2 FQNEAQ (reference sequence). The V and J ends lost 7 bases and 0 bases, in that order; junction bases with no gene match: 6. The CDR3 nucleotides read TGTGCCAGCACATTAGCGGGGGGTCGCTCCTACAATGAGCAGTTCTTC. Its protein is CASTLAGGRSYNEQFF.